This record looks at one TCR beta chain sequence and its context. What antigen it recognizes has not been identified. Per-base quality was not reported, and no clone a single base away is much larger than it. The library was obtained by the immunoSEQ multiplex PCR assay. A mixture of 60 forward primers for TCR Vbeta segments and 13 reverse primers for TCR Jbeta segments was used in the multiplex PCR. A multiplex PCR assay on genomic DNA amplified the CDR3 region of rearranged TCR beta genes. Amplified TCR beta libraries were sequenced as 87-base-pair reads on the Illumina HiSeq System. As for the original processing: Across the roughly 600 repertoires, a later analysis counted roughly 84 million unique TCR beta chains, approximately 10 million of which were shared by at least two donors. Raw reads were error-corrected and collapsed into unique sequences with a nearest-neighbor algorithm that merged closely related sequences to remove PCR and sequencing errors. To assign V, D and J gene segments, CDR3 sequences were aligned to IMGT reference sequences. For a sequence to be retained, a match of at least six nucleotides to both a V gene segment and a J gene segment was required. Rearrangements were classified as productive when the CDR3 lacked stop codons and remained in frame with V and J, and all other rearrangements were classified as non-productive. Following IMGT convention, CDR3 was defined as the stretch from the second conserved V-encoded cysteine to the conserved J-encoded phenylalanine. The earlier analysis of fewer than 750 of the donors excluded sequences that lacked an unambiguous match to a single V gene segment. In an earlier analysis of a few hundred of the donors, V segments were called functional above 56.7% productive rearrangements and were called segregating when the between-donor standard deviation exceeded 5%. A statistical classification framework was built for diagnosing cytomegalovirus status from the catalog of TCR beta chain sequences. In a later analysis, V and J genes were assigned by comparing TCR nucleotide sequences against IMGT/GENE-DB human TR gene sequences. A later analysis assigned CDR3 sequences and most-parsimonious VDJ recombination scenarios with the TCRdist pipeline. In a later analysis, each TCR beta chain was defined by its CDR3 amino acid sequence together with its V-gene family, and reads without a unique V-gene family were excluded. To address suspected cross-contamination and a sequencing artifact, a later analysis removed a few hundred highly shared, low-generation-probability nucleotide sequences. A later analysis calculated a clonal expansion index for each public chain from normalized within-repertoire ranks of inferred template counts. In a later analysis, generation probabilities were computed with a VDJ recombination model fitted to out-of-frame rearrangements, and the resulting probabilities were checked against IGoR. Hypergeometric tests were used in a later analysis to score TCR-TCR, TCR-HLA and TCR-CMV co-occurrence, with a repertoire-size bias correction applied to the TCR pairs. In a later analysis, false discovery rates were estimated by permuting HLA or CMV assignments 20 times. A later analysis grouped co-occurring TCRs with DBSCAN, adding TCRdist sequence similarity when clustering within HLA-allele-positive subsets. Repertoires with fewer than 30,000 or more than 120,000 public chains were left out of co-occurrence clustering, as were several repertoires with anomalous nucleotide sharing. This is the immuneACCESS table as TCRdb keeps it, with only in-frame sequences that have V and J called. A part of the clones is gone; compared with another copy, unresolved V genes explain less than half, and the rest is unexplained. That table supplies the V and J calls and clone size; D and trimming were determined from the DNA. The table for this sample lists roughly 100,000 clones; about 85% of them were counted only once. Jointly, the top ten make up around 3.6% of the sample.

The CDR3 sequence holds 15 residues, the cysteine and phenylalanine included. The DNA shown is the 45-base CDR3, in frame from base 1. In the germline V gene, CDR1 corresponds to SGHDT and CDR2 to YYEEEE. V loses 4 bases of germline sequence and J loses 4 bases, and the interval between the two ends is 15 bases. The data belong to a study of cytomegalovirus exposure and HLA in healthy donors (dated by TCRdb to about 2017). At the level of the whole study: An earlier analysis of a few hundred of the donors reported 276 Gb of sequence data and around 100 million unique TCR beta sequences obtained from about 180 million T cells. Among the approximately 400 genotyped donors, approximately 82% belonged to the genetic ancestry cluster associated with self-reported Caucasian donors. Among roughly 400 genotyped donors of the cohort, an average of approximately 200,000 unique TCR beta nucleotide sequences was sequenced per donor, of which about 19% were non-productive. The aim of the study was to test whether cataloging public T cell receptors could identify signatures of past pathogen exposure. A few DR-DQ haplotypes were treated as single units for association and clustering because of strong linkage in the cohort. Rather than drawing on any new phenotypic data, the later analysis identified candidate immune exposures from TCR beta sequences and the way those sequences occurred across donors. The study combined high-throughput TCR immunosequencing, statistical association of individual TCRs with disease status, and machine learning to predict cytomegalovirus infection status. HLA typing included class I and class II loci at four-digit resolution. A separate validation cohort of some 130 different subjects was used in addition to the 666-subject first cohort. An early release covering roughly 600 HLA-typed donors comprised 300 to 350 gigabases of sequencing data and roughly 86 million unique TCR sequences. Alongside the repertoire data, information on donor age, sex, ethnicity and CMV serostatus was compiled. The T cell repertoires of 666 subjects were profiled by immunosequencing and related to cytomegalovirus serostatus. A later analysis re-examined previously published TCR beta repertoires from 600 to 700 donors and added high-resolution HLA genotyping to investigate patterns of TCR occurrence. Every discovery cohort repertoire had been produced on one sequencing platform. In an earlier analysis of several hundred of the donors, high-throughput TCR beta sequencing was used to judge whether each TCR beta V gene segment behaved as functional or pseudogenic. A later genetic analysis used genome-wide SNP genotypes for about 65% of the roughly 700 donors, treating that subset as a discovery cohort. The number of typed donors differed by locus: about 629-630 for A, B, C, DRB1 and DQB1; 500 to 550 for DQA1; around 610 for DPA1; and roughly 470 for DPB1. Points the paper makes about the study in general: Most CMV-associated TCR beta chains appeared to be HLA-restricted in a later analysis, and the HLA associations seemed to be driven largely by CMV exposure. Roughly uniform sequencing depth across donors was assumed in presence/absence analyses, although this assumption may not hold. Because some donors lacked HLA typing at each locus, the association tests relied only on the typed subset. Broadly in line with IMGT annotations, most TCR beta V segments showed up in productive rearrangements about 90% or about 30% of the time in an earlier analysis of about 500 of the donors. An association between a missense DCLRE1C variant and V-gene and J-gene trimming of TCR beta chains was found in a later genetic analysis and replicated in an independent cohort. Over 15 rarely observed V segments, including chromosome 9 orphons, were excluded from the earlier analysis of several hundred of the donors because counts were too low. A later analysis associated 15,000 to 20,000 TCR beta sequences with specific HLA alleles at a false discovery rate of 0.05. A group of highly shared sequence variants was considered likely to be a technical artifact of the sequencing pipeline. This cohort had only TCR beta chains sequenced, and the lack of alpha or paired-chain data limited which features could be detected. In a later analysis, HLA-associated TCR beta chains were found to be more clonally expanded and to have lower generation probabilities than equally common non-associated chains. In a later analysis, the rate of TCR association differed among HLA loci, with DRB1 alleles having the most associated TCRs and HLA-C alleles having the fewest. In vitro tests confirmed that a few of the cytomegalovirus-associated TCR beta chains recognize cytomegalovirus antigens. In a later analysis, several top co-occurrence clusters were reported to appear linked to parvovirus B19, influenza, CMV and Epstein-Barr virus. CMV serostatus was the only immune exposure information available for the cohort. Cytomegalovirus status was reported to be diagnosed by the classifier with high specificity and sensitivity in both the original and validation cohorts. When HLA alleles, especially DR and DQ, strongly co-occurred, TCR associations were difficult to assign to individual alleles. According to the authors, the approach could potentially be generalized to other disease states and immunological phenotypes. Most TCR sequences were observed very rarely across donors, whereas some public TCRs were present in many individuals. Because the 87-base-pair reads could not distinguish some IMGT-functional V segments, including TRBV6-2 and TRBV6-3, those segments were excluded. In the study, 150 to 200 TCR beta chains were listed as associated with cytomegalovirus. A later genetic analysis reported fewer N-insertions in productive TCRs among donors in an Asian-associated ancestry cluster than the approximately 700-donor mean. A further reported finding was that TCR beta sequences accurately predicted the HLA-A and HLA-B alleles for most subjects in the first cohort. Linkage disequilibrium might explain the correlated functional status among segregating V segments, but an unknown experimental factor could not be excluded.

The cohort was made up of under 800 healthy bone marrow donors. At the time of sampling, every cohort member was nominally healthy, though immune exposures that went unrecorded were likely present. The donor tested CMV seropositive, placing the donor among the 310 or so seropositive members of the cohort. Every donor gave a peripheral blood sample, and the peripheral blood mononuclear cells from that sample were used for TCR beta sequencing. The Qiagen DNeasy Blood Extraction Kit was used to extract genomic DNA from the blood cell samples. Sample: PBMCs. The chain couples TRBV5-6 to TRBJ1-3; a weak D assignment points to TRBD1 (5 bases agree). The receptor was isolated from a female donor in good health and CMV-seropositive. The DNA is as follows: TGTGCCAGCAGCCCTAGAAGGGGAAGCGGAAACACCATATATTTT. It specifies CASSPRRGSGNTIYF. Here the CDR3 is joined to the reference TRBV5-6 and TRBJ1-3 genes, and the full variable domain is: DAGVTQSPTHLIKTRGQQVTLRCSPKSGHDTVSWYQQALGQGPQFIFQYYEEEERQRGNFPDRFSGHQFPNYSSELNVNALLLGDSALYLCASSPRRGSGNTIYFGEGSWLTVV.